This entry lists 21 T cell receptor beta chains sequenced from one sample in a study of early T cells in non-severe SARS-CoV-2 infection. TCRdb called the 5' RACE reads again in MiXCR, with one record for every CDR3 protein. The data contain about 64,000 distinct CDR3 sequences, over 9% of them singletons. The sample in question was whole blood, obtained at baseline. The receptors here all came from an adult who was a healthcare worker with PCR-confirmed SARS-CoV-2 infection or an uninfected control (not recorded which).

This CDR3 is CASRPHGGDYGYTF. In DNA form, the CDR3 reads TGTGCCAGTAGGCCACATGGGGGCGACTATGGCTACACCTTC. This sequence joins TRBV19 and TRBJ1-2, with D possibly being TRBD1 (6 bases). This CDR3 contains 14 residues. In germline, CDR1 is LNHDA, CDR2 SQIVND (reference sequence). V was cut by 6 bases and J by 3 bases, with 14 bases left in between.

This rearrangement joins TRBV6-4 to TRBJ1-1, with 7 bases identical to TRBD1. The CDR3 runs 13 residues. Germline CDR1 and CDR2: MRHNA and SNTAGT. V dropped 3 bases and J dropped 5; count of bases not matched to a gene: 3. CDR3 region: CASSEQDRTEAFF. CDR3 in DNA: TGTGCCAGCAGTGAACAGGACAGGACTGAAGCTTTCTTT.

This clonotype was seen only a few times. V is TRBV5-4 and J is TRBJ1-2; D remains ambiguous. The CDR3 sequence is 15 residues long. The V end lost 0 bases, the J end lost 2 bases, and 11 bases lay between the germline ends. Germline V gene lookup returns CDR1 SGHNT and CDR2 YYREEE (reference sequence). CDR3 sequence: CASSLEPGSNYGYTF. CDR3 bases: TGTGCCAGCAGCTTGGAACCCGGGTCCAACTATGGCTACACCTTC.

The chain joins TRBV19 to TRBJ2-4; 8 bases agree with TRBD1. The trim removed 0 bases at V and 1 base at J, leaving 5 bases unmatched. The CDR3 contains 17 residues. Germline-derived CDR1 and CDR2 are LNHDA and SQIVND (reference sequence). CDR3 bases: TGTGCCAGTAGTATAGAGGCCGGGGACAGGGCCAAAAACATTCAGTACTTC. This translates into CASSIEAGDRAKNIQYF.

J is TRBJ1-6 and V is TRBV25-1, with 7 bases that match TRBD1. The CDR3 has 14 amino acids. Per the germline V gene, CDR1 is MGHDK and CDR2 is SYGVNS. Trimming at V came to 6 bases and at J to 9 bases, leaving 8 bases not matched to a gene. The CDR3 spells CASREQGLGSPLHF. The CDR3 DNA sequence: TGTGCCAGCAGGGAACAGGGGCTCGGTTCACCCCTCCACTTT.

This sequence joins TRBV30 and TRBJ2-1, with a weak D call TRBD2 (5 bases). Per the germline V gene, CDR1 is GTSNPN and CDR2 is SVGIG (reference sequence). V gave up 2 bases and J gave up 9 bases, with 17 bases separating them. This CDR3 is 14 amino acids long. CDR3 residues: CAWSPETSSSEQFF. As DNA, the CDR3 is TGTGCCTGGAGTCCAGAAACTAGTTCCAGTGAGCAGTTCTTC.

In this sample, this clonotype turned up many times. V usage is TRBV20-1 and J usage is TRBJ2-5; tentative D call: TRBD2 (6 bases). In germline, CDR1 is DFQATT, CDR2 SNEGSKA (reference sequence). V was pared by 1 base and J by 1 base, with 13 bases between. The CDR3 is 15 amino acids. CDR3 loop: CSARVRLGRQETQYF. The DNA of the CDR3 is TGCAGTGCTAGAGTAAGACTAGGTCGCCAAGAGACCCAGTACTTC.

The chain has TRBV6-2 or TRBV6-3 and TRBJ2-2; D is perhaps TRBD1 (7 bases). Looked up from germline, CDR1 is MNHEY and CDR2 is SVGEGT. The CDR3 runs to 16 residues. V was clipped by 7 bases and J by 1 base, with 16 bases between them. CDR3 protein: CASTGTQGGNTGELFF. DNA for the CDR3: TGTGCCAGCACAGGAACCCAGGGGGGGAACACCGGGGAGCTGTTTTTT.

At least ten counts were recorded for this clonotype. The J gene is TRBJ2-2, the V gene TRBV3-1; possible D gene TRBD1, 5 bases. CDR1 and CDR2 from the germline V gene are LGHDT and YNNKEL (reference sequence). CDR3 length equals 15 residues. With 3 bases removed from V and 1 base from J, the gap between germline ends came to 9 bases. The DNA of the CDR3 is TGTGCCAGCAGCCAGGGGCCTTGGAACACCGGGGAGCTGTTTTTT. This codes for CASSQGPWNTGELFF.

This clonotype has ten or more counts. V gene TRBV11-2 combines with J gene TRBJ1-6; perhaps TRBD1 as D (6 bases). Germline V CDR1 and CDR2: SGHAT, FQNNGV. The CDR3 contains 15 residues. V gave up 0 bases and J gave up 7 bases, with 10 bases separating them. CDR3 coding DNA: TGTGCCAGCAGCTTAGACGGCGGGACAAATTCACCCCTCCACTTT. Residues: CASSLDGGTNSPLHF.

This clonotype was observed many times. The rearrangement joins TRBV7-8 to TRBJ2-7; D is unclear. Trimming took off 1 base at V and 1 base at J, with 8 bases between the two ends. In germline, CDR1 is SGHVS, CDR2 FQNEAQ. CDR3 length equals 14 residues. In DNA, the CDR3 is TGTGCCAGCAGCTTAGGCGGACCATCCTACGAGCAGTACTTC. Amino acid sequence: CASSLGGPSYEQYF.

This clonotype was seen at least ten times. The V call is TRBV7-8, the J call TRBJ2-7; possible D gene TRBD1, 5 bases. V lost 1 base and J 5 bases, leaving 18 bases between the germline ends. Germline V lookup: CDR1 SGHVS, CDR2 FQNEAQ. The CDR3 loop spans 16 amino acids. CDR3 coding DNA: TGTGCCAGCAGCTTAGGTCTCCAGGGAAGAGCGCACGAGCAGTACTTC. As protein: CASSLGLQGRAHEQYF.

This clonotype was observed a handful of times. The V call is TRBV4-2, the J call TRBJ2-7; tentatively, D is TRBD1 (5 bases). The CDR3 length is 15 residues. Germline loops: CDR1 LGHNA, CDR2 YNFKEQ. The V end lost 0 bases, the J end lost 2 bases, and 11 bases lay between the germline ends. The CDR3 loop is CASSQDPAGPYEQYF. CDR3 nucleotides: TGTGCCAGCAGCCAAGATCCGGCAGGGCCCTACGAGCAGTACTTC.

This clonotype appeared many times. The chain links TRBV20-1 to TRBJ1-1; D ambiguous. V was pared by 3 bases and J by 3 bases, with 8 bases between. CDR1 and CDR2 from the germline V gene are DFQATT and SNEGSKA (reference sequence). The CDR3 length is 12 residues. The CDR3 protein is CSASRRDTEAFF. The CDR3 nucleotides read TGCAGTGCTAGTCGTAGGGACACTGAAGCTTTCTTT.

This clonotype was detected only a few times. The chain joins TRBV4-1 to TRBJ1-5; tentative D call: TRBD1 (6 bases). Germline V CDR1 and CDR2: MGHRA, YSYEKL. This CDR3 spans 15 amino acids. Trimming pared 1 base from V and 0 bases from J, leaving 7 bases between. The CDR3 sequence: CASSQGQVSNQPQHF. CDR3 nucleotides: TGCGCCAGCAGCCAAGGACAGGTTAGCAATCAGCCCCAGCATTTT.

This clonotype showed up just a few times. The rearrangement uses TRBV3-1 and TRBJ2-3; D ambiguous. The CDR3 spans 15 residues. V lost 4 bases and J lost 0, with 11 bases in between. The V gene's germline CDR1 is LGHDT and CDR2 YNNKEL (reference sequence). The CDR3 reads CASSPWTRSTDTQYF. The CDR3 DNA reads TGTGCCAGCAGCCCTTGGACCAGGAGCACAGATACGCAGTATTTT.

The table lists this clonotype with a few counts. This chain joins TRBV6-1 and TRBJ2-7, with D possibly TRBD1 on 5 matching bases. The V end lost 2 bases, the J end lost 0 bases, and 11 bases lay between the germline ends. This CDR3 contains 15 residues. Germline CDR1 is MNHNS and CDR2 is SASEGT. CDR3 protein: CASSEYRISSYEQYF. The CDR3 coding sequence is TGTGCCAGCAGTGAATACAGGATTTCCTCCTACGAGCAGTACTTC.

This clonotype was seen more than once but under ten times. The chain links TRBV6-2 or TRBV6-3 to TRBJ1-2; 12 bases map to TRBD1. The CDR3 contains 14 residues. Trimming removed 1 base from V and 10 bases from J; junction bases left unmatched: 4. Germline V gene lookup returns CDR1 MNHEY and CDR2 SVGEGT. The CDR3 bases are TGTGCCAGCAGTTACTTGGGACAGGGGGCGGACTACACCTTC. This encodes CASSYLGQGADYTF.

The rearrangement joins TRBV5-1 to TRBJ2-5; the match to TRBD2 covers 8 bases. The CDR3 covers 16 residues. V lost 1 base to trimming and J lost 7 bases; unmatched junction nucleotides: 12. Germline V gene data show CDR1 as SGHRS and CDR2 as YFSETQ. CDR3 region: CASSLSGTSTGGTQYF. The CDR3 DNA reads as TGCGCCAGCAGCTTGTCCGGGACTAGTACTGGCGGGACCCAGTACTTC.

The chain recombines TRBV12-3 or TRBV12-4 with TRBJ1-1; maybe TRBD1 (5 bases). V gave up 5 bases and J gave up 0 bases, with 10 bases separating them. There are 14 residues in the CDR3. This chain's CDR3 is CASSHGGVNTEAFF. In nucleotides, the CDR3 is TGTGCCAGCAGTCACGGGGGGGTGAACACTGAAGCTTTCTTT.

The gene calls are TRBV27 and TRBJ2-1; D is uncertain. Germline V gene data show CDR1 as MNHEY and CDR2 as SMNVEV (reference sequence). The ends were cut back, 8 bases at V and 3 bases at J, with 5 bases in the middle. The CDR3 is 11 amino acids. The CDR3, as DNA: TGTGCCAGCGCGAGCTACAATGAGCAGTTCTTC. It specifies CASASYNEQFF.